The T cell receptor beta chain under discussion was sequenced for a study of CD8 T cells in Susac syndrome. Study outcomes and limitations: The CD4+ T cell repertoires that were profiled in Susac syndrome showed no clonal expansion.

TEMRA cells were FACS-enriched, with CD8+ and CD4+ T cells isolated negatively. Details on this clonotype: Its antigen is unidentified.

A quantity of about 0.45 to 1 ug RNA underwent reverse transcription using random hexamers. TCRdb called the immunoSEQ multiplex PCR reads again in MiXCR, with one record for every CDR3 protein. In the table there are under 200,000 distinct CDR3 sequences, more than 95% of which are singletons. V lost 4 bases and J 4 bases, leaving 7 bases between the germline ends. The CDR3 has 12 residues. Germline V gives CDR1 GTSNPN, CDR2 SVGIG (reference sequence). The gene calls are TRBV30 and TRBJ1-4; D is unclear. Specimen: CD4+ T cells from PBMCs. The receptor's source is a human donor with Susac syndrome. The CDR3 spells CAWTGLNEKLFF. The CDR3 DNA is TGTGCCTGGACAGGACTTAATGAAAAACTGTTTTTT.